This passage covers 6 T cell receptor beta chains from one sample sequenced in a study of cytomegalovirus exposure and HLA in healthy donors. The PCR made use of 60 Vbeta and 13 Jbeta primers. The method was immunoSEQ multiplex PCR; TCRdb's version includes in-frame clones alone and lacks a portion of them. The sample has approximately 300,000 clones, under 90% seen once. Sequencing was done on a sample of PBMCs. Receptors were obtained from a girl aged 2-10 years in good health and CMV-seronegative.

V is TRBV10-3 and J is TRBJ1-3; 7 nucleotides match TRBD1. The CDR3 totals 12 residues. V lost 10 bases to trimming and J lost 7 bases; unmatched junction nucleotides: 7. CDR1 and CDR2 from the germline V gene are ENHRY and SYGVKD. Here the CDR3 reads CATRTGLNTIYF. The CDR3 nucleotides are TGTGCCACCCGGACAGGACTGAACACCATATATTTT.

The chain employs TRBV7-6 and TRBJ2-3; 7 bases match TRBD2. Germline-derived CDR1 and CDR2 are SGHVS and FNYEAQ. Trimming removed 5 bases from V and 8 bases from J; junction bases left unmatched: 13. The CDR3 sequence is 15 residues long. CDR3 amino acids: CASSPHGTSVRTQYF. DNA of the CDR3: TGTGCCAGCAGCCCCCACGGTACTAGCGTACGTACGCAGTATTTT.

This clone was seen only once. The chain employs TRBV15 and TRBJ2-1; possible D gene TRBD2, 7 bases. Germline V gives CDR1 LNHNV, CDR2 YYDKDF (reference sequence). The CDR3 has 15 residues. The germline V and J ends were trimmed by 8 bases and 5 bases, with 19 bases remaining between them. The CDR3: CATDQGGDPHNEQFF. The CDR3 nucleotides are TGTGCCACCGACCAAGGGGGGGATCCTCACAATGAGCAGTTCTTC.

J is TRBJ2-6 and V is TRBV28; TRBD2 aligns across 9 bases. This CDR3 comprises 17 residues. The germline V gene has CDR1 MDHEN and CDR2 SYDVKM. J was trimmed by 0 bases and V by 7 bases; bases with no gene match: 7. For the CDR3, the DNA is TGTGCCAGCACCCCTGGGCGGGGGGGCTCTGGGGCCAACGTCCTGACTTTC. Amino acids: CASTPGRGGSGANVLTF.

The rearrangement uses TRBV9 and TRBJ1-1; 7 bases are a match to TRBD1. Germline loops: CDR1 SGDLS, CDR2 YYNGEE. Trimming at V came to 3 bases and at J to 0 bases, leaving 2 bases not matched to a gene. This CDR3 is built from 14 residues. CDR3 residues: CASSGGQMNTEAFF. The CDR3 DNA reads TGTGCCAGCAGCGGGGGACAGATGAACACTGAAGCTTTCTTT.

In this sample, this clone turned up once. This CDR3 is CASSPYRVSNQPQHF. In DNA form, the CDR3 reads TGCGCCAGCAGCCCGTACAGGGTGAGCAATCAGCCCCAGCATTTT. This chain uses TRBV4-1 with TRBJ1-5; possibly TRBD1 for D (6 bases). Trimming shortened V by 4 bases and J by 1 base, and 11 bases separated the two germline ends. The germline V gene has CDR1 MGHRA and CDR2 YSYEKL. The CDR3 is made up of 15 amino acids.